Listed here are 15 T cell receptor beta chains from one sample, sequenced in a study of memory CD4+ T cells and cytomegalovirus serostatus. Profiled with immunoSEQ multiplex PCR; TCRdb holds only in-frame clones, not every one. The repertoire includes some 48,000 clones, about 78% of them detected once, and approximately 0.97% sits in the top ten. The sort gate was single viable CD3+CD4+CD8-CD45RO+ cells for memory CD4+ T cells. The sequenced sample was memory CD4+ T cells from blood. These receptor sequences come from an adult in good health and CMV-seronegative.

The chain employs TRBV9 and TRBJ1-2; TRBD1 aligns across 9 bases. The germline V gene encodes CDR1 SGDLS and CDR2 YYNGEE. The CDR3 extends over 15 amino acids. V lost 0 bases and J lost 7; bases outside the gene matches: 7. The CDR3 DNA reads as TGTGCCAGCAGCGTAGAACAGGGGGCGATAGGTGGCTACACCTTC. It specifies CASSVEQGAIGGYTF.

This CDR3 is CASSRVVYNEQFF. CDR3 coding DNA: TGTGCCAGCAGTCGAGTCGTCTACAATGAGCAGTTCTTC. The chain employs TRBV28 and TRBJ2-1, with unresolved D. Germline-derived CDR1 and CDR2 are MDHEN and SYDVKM. V lost 5 bases and J 3 bases, leaving 8 bases between the germline ends. CDR3 size: 13 residues. Full variable domain (remainder filled in from reference TRBV28 and TRBJ2-1): DVKVTQSSRYLVKRTGEKVFLECVQDMDHENMFWYRQDPGLGLRLIYFSYDVKMKEKGDIPEGYSVSREKKERFSLILESASTNQTSMYLCASSRVVYNEQFFGPGTRLTVL.

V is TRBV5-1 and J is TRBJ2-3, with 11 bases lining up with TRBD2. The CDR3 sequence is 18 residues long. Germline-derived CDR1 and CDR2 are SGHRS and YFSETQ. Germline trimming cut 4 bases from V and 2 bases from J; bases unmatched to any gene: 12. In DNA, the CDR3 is TGCGCCAGCAGCCCGCCGACCGCTAGCGGGGGGACCACAGATACGCAGTATTTT. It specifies CASSPPTASGGTTDTQYF.

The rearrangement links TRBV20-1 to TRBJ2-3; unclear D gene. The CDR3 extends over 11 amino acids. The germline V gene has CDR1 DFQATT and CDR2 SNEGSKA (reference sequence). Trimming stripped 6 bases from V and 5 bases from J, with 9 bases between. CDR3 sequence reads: CSATLGDTQYF. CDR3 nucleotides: TGCAGTGCAACCCTGGGAGATACGCAGTATTTT.

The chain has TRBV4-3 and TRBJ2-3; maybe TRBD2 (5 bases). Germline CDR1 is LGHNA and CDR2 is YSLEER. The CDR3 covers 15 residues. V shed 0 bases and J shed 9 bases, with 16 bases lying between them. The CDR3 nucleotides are TGCGCCAGCAGCCAAGAGAGAGCCACCCAGCGGACGCAGTATTTT. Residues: CASSQERATQRTQYF.

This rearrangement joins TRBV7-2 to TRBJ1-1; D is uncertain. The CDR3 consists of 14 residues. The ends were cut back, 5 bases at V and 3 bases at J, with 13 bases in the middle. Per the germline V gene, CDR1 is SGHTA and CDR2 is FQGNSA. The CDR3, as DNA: TGTGCCAGCAGCCCAGTTGGGCTGGACACTGAAGCTTTCTTT. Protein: CASSPVGLDTEAFF.

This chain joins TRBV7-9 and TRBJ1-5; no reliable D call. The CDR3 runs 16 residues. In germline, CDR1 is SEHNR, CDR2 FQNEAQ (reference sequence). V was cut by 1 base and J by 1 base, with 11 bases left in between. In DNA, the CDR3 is TGTGCCAGCAGCTTAGGGGCAGTGAAGAGCAATCAGCCCCAGCATTTT. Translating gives CASSLGAVKSNQPQHF.

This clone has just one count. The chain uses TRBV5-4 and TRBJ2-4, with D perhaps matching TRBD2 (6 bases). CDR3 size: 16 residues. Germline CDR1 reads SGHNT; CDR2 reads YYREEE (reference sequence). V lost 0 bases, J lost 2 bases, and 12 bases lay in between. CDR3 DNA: TGTGCCAGCAGCTTGGGGGACGGGAGTCCCAAAAACATTCAGTACTTC. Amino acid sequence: CASSLGDGSPKNIQYF.

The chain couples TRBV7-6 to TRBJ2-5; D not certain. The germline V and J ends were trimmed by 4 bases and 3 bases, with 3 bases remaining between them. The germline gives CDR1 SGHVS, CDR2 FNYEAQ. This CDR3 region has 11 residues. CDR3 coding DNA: TGTGCCAGCAGCTCGGAAGAGACCCAGTACTTC. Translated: CASSSEETQYF.

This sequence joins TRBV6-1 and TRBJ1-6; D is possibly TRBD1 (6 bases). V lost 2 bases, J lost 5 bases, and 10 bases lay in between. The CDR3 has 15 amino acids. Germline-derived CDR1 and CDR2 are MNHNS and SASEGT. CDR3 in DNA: TGTGCCAGCAGTGAACTGGCAGGGGATAATTCACCCCTCCACTTT. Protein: CASSELAGDNSPLHF.

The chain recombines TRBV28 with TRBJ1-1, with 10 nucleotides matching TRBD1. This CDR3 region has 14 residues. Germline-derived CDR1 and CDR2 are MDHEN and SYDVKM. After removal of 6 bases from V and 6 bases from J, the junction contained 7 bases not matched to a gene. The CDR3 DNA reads TGTGCCAGCAGGTGGACAGGGGGTCGGGCTGAAGCTTTCTTT. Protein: CASRWTGGRAEAFF.

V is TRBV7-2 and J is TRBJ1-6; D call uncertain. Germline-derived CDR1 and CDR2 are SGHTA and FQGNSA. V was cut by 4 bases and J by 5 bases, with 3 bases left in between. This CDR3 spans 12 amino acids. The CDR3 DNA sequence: TGTGCCAGCAGCTATAATAATTCACCCCTCCACTTT. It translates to CASSYNNSPLHF.

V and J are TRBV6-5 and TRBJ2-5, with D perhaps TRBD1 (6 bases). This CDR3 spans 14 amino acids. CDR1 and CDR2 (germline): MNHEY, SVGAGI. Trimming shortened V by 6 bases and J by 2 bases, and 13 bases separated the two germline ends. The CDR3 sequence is CASRPQGSQETQYF. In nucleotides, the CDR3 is TGTGCCAGCAGACCACAGGGATCTCAAGAGACCCAGTACTTC.

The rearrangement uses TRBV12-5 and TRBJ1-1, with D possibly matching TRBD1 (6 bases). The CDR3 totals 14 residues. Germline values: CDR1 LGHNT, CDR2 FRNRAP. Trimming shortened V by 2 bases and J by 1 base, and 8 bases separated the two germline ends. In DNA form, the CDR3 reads TGTGCTAGTGGTTTGTCGACAGGGAACACTGAAGCTTTCTTT. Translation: CASGLSTGNTEAFF.

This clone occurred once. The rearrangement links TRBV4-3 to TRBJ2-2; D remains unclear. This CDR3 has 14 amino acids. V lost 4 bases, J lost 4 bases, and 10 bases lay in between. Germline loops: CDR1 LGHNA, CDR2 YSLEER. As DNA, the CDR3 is TGCGCCAGCAGCCGTACAGAAATCACCGGGGAGCTGTTTTTT. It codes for CASSRTEITGELFF.